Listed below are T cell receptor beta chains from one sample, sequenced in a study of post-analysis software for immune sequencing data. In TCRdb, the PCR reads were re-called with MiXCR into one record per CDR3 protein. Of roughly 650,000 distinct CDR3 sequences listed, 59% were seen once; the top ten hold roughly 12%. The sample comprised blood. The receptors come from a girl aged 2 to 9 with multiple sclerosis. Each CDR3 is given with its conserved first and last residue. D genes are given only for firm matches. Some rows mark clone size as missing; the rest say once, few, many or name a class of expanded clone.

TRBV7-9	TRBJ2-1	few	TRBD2	CASSPFYLREFYNEQFF	TGTGCCAGCAGCCCCTTTTATCTGCGGGAGTTCTACAATGAGCAGTTCTTC
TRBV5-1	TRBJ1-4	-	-	CASSLGDPGGTNEKLFF	TGCGCCAGCAGCTTGGGCGACCCCGGAGGAACTAATGAAAAACTGTTTTTT
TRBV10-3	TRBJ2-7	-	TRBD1	CAISPGQGSYEQYF	TGTGCCATCAGTCCCGGACAGGGGTCCTACGAGCAGTACTTC
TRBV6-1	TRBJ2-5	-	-	CASSGIGGQETQYF	TGTGCCAGCAGTGGCATAGGGGGACAAGAGACCCAGTACTTC
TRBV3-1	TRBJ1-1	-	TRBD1	CASSPLDRRYNTEAFF	TGTGCCAGCAGCCCTCTGGACAGGAGATACAACACTGAAGCTTTCTTT
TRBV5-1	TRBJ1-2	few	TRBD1	CASSVQQGAEGYTF	TGCGCCAGCAGCGTACAGCAGGGGGCTGAAGGCTACACCTTC
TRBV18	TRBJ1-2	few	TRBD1	CASSPGTAANYGYTF	TGTGCCAGCTCACCGGGGACAGCGGCTAACTATGGCTACACCTTC
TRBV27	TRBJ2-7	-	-	CASSLLARRTLDEQYF	TGTGCCAGCAGTTTATTAGCGAGGAGGACCCTAGACGAGCAGTACTTC
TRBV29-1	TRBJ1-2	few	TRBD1	CSVSDRSFYGYTF	TGCAGCGTCTCGGACAGGAGTTTCTATGGCTACACCTTC
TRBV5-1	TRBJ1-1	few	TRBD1	CASSMGQGSTEAFF	TGCGCCAGCAGCATGGGACAGGGGTCAACTGAAGCTTTCTTT
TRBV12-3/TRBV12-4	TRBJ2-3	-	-	CASSLSVVPDSRPTDTQYF	TGTGCCAGCAGTTTGAGTGTGGTTCCGGACAGCCGCCCCACAGATACGCAGTATTTT
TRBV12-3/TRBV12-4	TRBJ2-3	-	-	CATYHNFGNRGGVGQYF	TGTGCCACCTACCATAATTTCGGGAACAGGGGGGGGGTTGGGCAGTATTTT
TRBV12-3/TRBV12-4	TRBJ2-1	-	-	CASSPSPFTYYNEQFF	TGTGCCAGCAGTCCTTCTCCCTTTACCTACTACAATGAGCAGTTCTTC
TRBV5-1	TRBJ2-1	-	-	CASSLAVTPVSYNEQFF	TGCGCCAGCAGCTTGGCCGTGACACCGGTTTCCTACAATGAGCAGTTCTTC
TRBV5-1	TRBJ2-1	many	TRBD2	CASSLARASGGDEQFF	TGCGCCAGCAGCTTGGCCAGGGCTAGCGGGGGCGATGAGCAGTTCTTC
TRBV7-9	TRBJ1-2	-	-	CAKLPEEGYGYTF	TGTGCCAAACTCCCGGAGGAGGGGTATGGCTACACCTTC
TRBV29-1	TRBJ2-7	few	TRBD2	CSVGLPRTSGSYEQYF	TGCAGCGTTGGTCTCCCCAGGACTAGCGGGAGCTACGAGCAGTACTTC
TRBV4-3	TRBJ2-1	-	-	CASSQASTGYNEQFF	TGCGCCAGCAGCCAAGCGTCGACAGGCTATAATGAGCAGTTCTTC
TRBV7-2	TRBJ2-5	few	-	CASSLITETQYF	TGTGCCAGCAGCTTAATTACAGAGACCCAGTACTTC
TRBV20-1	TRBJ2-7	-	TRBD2	CSASPSGQANEQYF	TGCAGTGCTAGCCCTAGCGGGCAAGCCAACGAGCAGTACTTC
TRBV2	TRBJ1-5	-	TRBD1	CASTVGTGKGQPQHF	TGTGCCAGCACTGTTGGGACAGGGAAGGGTCAGCCCCAGCATTTT
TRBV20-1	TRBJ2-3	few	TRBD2	CSAAGGPSTDTQYF	TGCAGTGCTGCGGGGGGGCCCAGCACAGATACGCAGTATTTT
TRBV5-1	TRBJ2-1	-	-	CASSRLQGYEQFF	TGCGCCAGCAGCCGACTACAGGGATATGAGCAGTTCTTC
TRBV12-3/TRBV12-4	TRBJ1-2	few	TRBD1	CASSSHLGQGSRGYTF	TGTGCCAGCAGTTCCCACCTGGGACAGGGCTCGCGAGGCTACACCTTC
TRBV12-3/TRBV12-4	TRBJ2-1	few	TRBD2	CASSLHQGLAGTQGLNEQFF	TGTGCCAGCAGTCTCCACCAGGGACTAGCGGGGACACAGGGCCTCAATGAGCAGTTCTTC